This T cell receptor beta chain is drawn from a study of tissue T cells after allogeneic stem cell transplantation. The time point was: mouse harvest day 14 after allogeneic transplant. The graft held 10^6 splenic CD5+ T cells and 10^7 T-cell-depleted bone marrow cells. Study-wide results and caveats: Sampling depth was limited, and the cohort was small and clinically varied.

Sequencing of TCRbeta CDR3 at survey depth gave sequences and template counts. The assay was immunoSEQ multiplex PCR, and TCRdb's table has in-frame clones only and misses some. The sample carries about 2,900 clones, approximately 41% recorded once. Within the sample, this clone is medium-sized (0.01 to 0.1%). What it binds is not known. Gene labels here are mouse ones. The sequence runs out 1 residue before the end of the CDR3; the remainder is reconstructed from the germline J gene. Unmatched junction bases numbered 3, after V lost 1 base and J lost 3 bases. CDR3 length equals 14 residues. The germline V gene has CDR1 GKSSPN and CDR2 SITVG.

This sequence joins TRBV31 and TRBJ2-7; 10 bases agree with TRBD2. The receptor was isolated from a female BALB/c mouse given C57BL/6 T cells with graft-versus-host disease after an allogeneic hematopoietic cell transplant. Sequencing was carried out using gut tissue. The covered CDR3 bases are TGTGCCTGGAGTCGAGGGACTGGGGTCTATGAACAGTAC. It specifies CAWSRGTGVYEQY. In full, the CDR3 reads CAWSRGTGVYEQYF. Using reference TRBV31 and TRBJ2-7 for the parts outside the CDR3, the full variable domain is AQTIHQWPVAEIKAVGSPLSLGCTIKGKSSPNLYWYWQATGGTLQQLFYSITVGQVESVVQLNLSASRPKDDQFILSTEKLLLSHSGFYLCAWSRGTGVYEQYFGPGTRLTVL.